This note documents a single TCR beta chain sequence. This specimen belongs to a study of CD8 T cells in Susac syndrome. An input of about 0.5 to 1 ug of RNA was subjected to reverse transcription using random hexamers. From the immunoSEQ multiplex PCR reads, TCRdb called clonotypes with MiXCR, one entry per CDR3 protein. The repertoire holds 250,000 to 300,000 distinct CDR3 sequences, approximately 85% seen once, with roughly 0.21% in the top ten. V was shortened by 2 bases and J by 5 bases, with 16 bases between the two germline ends. Germline CDR1 and CDR2: SGDLS and YYNGEE. CDR3 length: 15 amino acids. The study sequenced TCR beta in blood CD8+ and CD4+ T cells. Isolation of CD8+ and CD4+ T cells was performed negatively, whereas enrichment of TEMRA cells was done by FACS.

The chain carries TRBV9 and TRBJ1-1; no definite D call. The sample was CD8+ T cells from PBMCs. The sequence was collected from a human donor with multiple sclerosis. The CDR3 DNA is TGTGCCAGCAGCGTCCAAGACAACCCCTGGACTGAAGCTTTCTTT. This sequence encodes CASSVQDNPWTEAFF.